This TCR beta chain was sequenced for a study of T cell responses to AZD1222 COVID-19 vaccine. The protocol was immunoSEQ multiplex PCR, while the TCRdb copy is restricted to in-frame clones and leaves out a portion. Of 70,000 to 90,000 clones in the sample, about nine tenths were seen once. Details on this clone: The antigen is undetermined.

Study-level findings and limits: Just 5 to 7 people given AZD1222 tested seropositive at baseline. Most donors were white British and more were female, and clonal diversity was possibly underestimated.

There are 14 residues in the CDR3. The germline gives CDR1 MNHEY, CDR2 SVGAGI. J gave up 2 bases and V 8 bases, and 6 bases lay outside the gene matches. The TCR comes from an adult in good health. The chain employs TRBV6-5 and TRBJ2-1; 7 bases fit TRBD1. The sequenced sample was peripheral blood, obtained on day 0 of AZD1222 vaccination. The CDR3 loop is CASRGTATYNEQFF. CDR3 nucleotide sequence: TGTGCCAGCCGAGGGACAGCTACCTACAATGAGCAGTTCTTC.